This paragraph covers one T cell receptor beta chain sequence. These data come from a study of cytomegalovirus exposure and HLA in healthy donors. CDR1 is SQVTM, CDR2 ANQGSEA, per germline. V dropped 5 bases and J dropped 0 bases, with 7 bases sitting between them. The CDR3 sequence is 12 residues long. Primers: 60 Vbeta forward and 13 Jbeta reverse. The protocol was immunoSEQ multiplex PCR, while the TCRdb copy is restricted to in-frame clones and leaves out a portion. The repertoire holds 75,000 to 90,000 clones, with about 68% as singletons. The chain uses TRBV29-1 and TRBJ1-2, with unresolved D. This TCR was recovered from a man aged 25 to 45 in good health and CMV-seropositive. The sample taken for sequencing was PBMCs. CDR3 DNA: TGCAGCGTTTCCCAGGCTAACTATGGCTACACCTTC. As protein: CSVSQANYGYTF.